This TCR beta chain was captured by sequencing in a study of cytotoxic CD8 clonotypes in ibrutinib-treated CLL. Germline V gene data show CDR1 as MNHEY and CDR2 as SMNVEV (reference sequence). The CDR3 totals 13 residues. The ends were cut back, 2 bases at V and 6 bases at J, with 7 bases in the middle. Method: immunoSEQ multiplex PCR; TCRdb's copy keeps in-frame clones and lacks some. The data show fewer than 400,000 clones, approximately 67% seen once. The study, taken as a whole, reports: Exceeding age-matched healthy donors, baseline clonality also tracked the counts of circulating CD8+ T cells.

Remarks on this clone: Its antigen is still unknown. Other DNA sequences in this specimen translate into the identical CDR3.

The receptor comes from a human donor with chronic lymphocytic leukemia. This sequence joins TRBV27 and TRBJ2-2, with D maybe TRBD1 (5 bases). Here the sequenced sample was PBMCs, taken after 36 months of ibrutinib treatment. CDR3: CASSLRGSGELFF. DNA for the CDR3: TGTGCCAGCAGTTTAAGGGGCTCCGGGGAGCTGTTTTTT.